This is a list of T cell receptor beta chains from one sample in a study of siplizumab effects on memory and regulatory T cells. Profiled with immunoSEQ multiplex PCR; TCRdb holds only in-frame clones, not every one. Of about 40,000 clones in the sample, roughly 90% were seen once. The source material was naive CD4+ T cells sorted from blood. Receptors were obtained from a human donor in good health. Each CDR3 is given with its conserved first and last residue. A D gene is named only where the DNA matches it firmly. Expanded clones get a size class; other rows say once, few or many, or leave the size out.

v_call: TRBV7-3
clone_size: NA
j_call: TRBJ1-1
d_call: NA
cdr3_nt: TGTGCCAGCAGCCCCTGGGAGGGAGCTGAAGCTTTCTTT
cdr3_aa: CASSPWEGAEAFF

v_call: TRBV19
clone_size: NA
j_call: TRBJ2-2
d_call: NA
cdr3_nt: TGTGCCAGTAGCACCGGGGCCTGGGGCACCGGGGAGCTGTTTTTT
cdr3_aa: CASSTGAWGTGELFF

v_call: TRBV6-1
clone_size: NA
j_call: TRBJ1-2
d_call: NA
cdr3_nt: TGTGCCAGCAGTGACAGAACCTATGGCTACACCTTC
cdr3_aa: CASSDRTYGYTF

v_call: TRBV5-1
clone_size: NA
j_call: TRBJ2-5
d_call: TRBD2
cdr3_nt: TGCGCCAGCAGCTTGGGACCTAGCGGAAACTATGGAGAGACCCAGTACTTC
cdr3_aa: CASSLGPSGNYGETQYF

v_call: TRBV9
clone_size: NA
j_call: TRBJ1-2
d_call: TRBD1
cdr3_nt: TGTGCCAGCAGCCTTCTGGGACAGGGGAACTATGGCTACACCTTC
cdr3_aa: CASSLLGQGNYGYTF

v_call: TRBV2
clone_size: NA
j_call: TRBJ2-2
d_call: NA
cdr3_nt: TGTGCCAGCAGTGCGGGGACGGCGAACACCGGGGAGCTGTTTTTT
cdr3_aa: CASSAGTANTGELFF

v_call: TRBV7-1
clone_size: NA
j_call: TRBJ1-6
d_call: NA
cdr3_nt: TGTGCCAGCAGCTCAAGCAGGGGTAATTCACCCCTCCACTTT
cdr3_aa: CASSSSRGNSPLHF

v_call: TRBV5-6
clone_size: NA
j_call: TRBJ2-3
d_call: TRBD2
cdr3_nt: TGTGCCAGCAGCGCACCCGAGAGAGCGGGAAGGTGGGATACGCAGTATTTT
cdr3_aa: CASSAPERAGRWDTQYF

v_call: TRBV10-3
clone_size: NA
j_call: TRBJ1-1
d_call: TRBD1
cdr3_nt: TGTGCCATCGGGAGACAGGGGGCGAGCACTGAAGCTTTCTTT
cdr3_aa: CAIGRQGASTEAFF

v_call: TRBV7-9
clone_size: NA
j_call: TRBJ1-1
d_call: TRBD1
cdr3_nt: TGTGCCAGCAGCTTAGCGGAGGGGGCCGGCACTGAAGCTTTCTTT
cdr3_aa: CASSLAEGAGTEAFF

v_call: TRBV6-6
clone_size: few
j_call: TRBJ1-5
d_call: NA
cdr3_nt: TGTGCCAGCAGCCCCTTCGAGCAGCCCCAGCATTTT
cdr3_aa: CASSPFEQPQHF

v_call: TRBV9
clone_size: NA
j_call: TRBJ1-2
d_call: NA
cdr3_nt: TGTGCCAGCACCAAGGCCCCGGCACACTATGGCTACACCTTC
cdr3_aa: CASTKAPAHYGYTF

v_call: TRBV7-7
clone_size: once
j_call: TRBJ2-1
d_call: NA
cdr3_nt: TGTGCCAGCAGCTCTGAAACGTACTCAGGGGACAATGAGCAGTTCTTC
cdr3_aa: CASSSETYSGDNEQFF

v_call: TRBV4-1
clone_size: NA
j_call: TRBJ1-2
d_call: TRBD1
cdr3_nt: TGCGCCAGCAGCCAAGATCAATGGGACAGGGTCCCTAACTATGGCTACACCTTC
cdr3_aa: CASSQDQWDRVPNYGYTF

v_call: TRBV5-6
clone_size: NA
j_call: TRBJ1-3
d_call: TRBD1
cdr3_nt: TGTGCCAGCAGCTTAAAAGACAGGGCTTCTGGAAACACCATATATTTT
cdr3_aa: CASSLKDRASGNTIYF

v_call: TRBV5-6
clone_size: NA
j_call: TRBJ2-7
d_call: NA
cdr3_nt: TGTGCCAGCAGCTTGCCCCTATACTACGAGCAGTACTTC
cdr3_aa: CASSLPLYYEQYF

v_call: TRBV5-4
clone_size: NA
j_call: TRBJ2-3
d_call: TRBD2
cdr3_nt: TGTGCCAGCATGGGGACTAGCGGGGATACGCAGTATTTT
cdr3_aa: CASMGTSGDTQYF

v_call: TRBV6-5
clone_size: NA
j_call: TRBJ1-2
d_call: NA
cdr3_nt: TGTGCCAGCAGTTACGGTGGCCAGGCGGACTATGGCTACACCTTC
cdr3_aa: CASSYGGQADYGYTF

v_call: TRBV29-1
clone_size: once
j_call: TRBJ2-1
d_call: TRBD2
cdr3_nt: TGCAGCGTTGAAGCTTCACCTAGCGGGGGGGTCCGGAATGAGCAGTTCTTC
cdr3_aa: CSVEASPSGGVRNEQFF

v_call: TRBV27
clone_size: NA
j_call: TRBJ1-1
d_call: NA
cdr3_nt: TGTGCCAGCAGTTTATCCAGGAACACTGAAGCTTTCTTT
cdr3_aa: CASSLSRNTEAFF

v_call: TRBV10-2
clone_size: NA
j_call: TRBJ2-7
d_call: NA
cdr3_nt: TGCGCCAGCGGAGGATCCTACGAGCAGTACTTC
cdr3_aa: CASGGSYEQYF

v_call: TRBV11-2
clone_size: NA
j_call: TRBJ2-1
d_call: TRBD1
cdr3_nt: TGTGCCAGCAGCTCAGACAGGGTTGGCTCCTACAATGAGCAGTTCTTC
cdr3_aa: CASSSDRVGSYNEQFF

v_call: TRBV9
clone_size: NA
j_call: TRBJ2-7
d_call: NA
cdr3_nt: TGTGCCAGCAGCGTAGAGCCGGTAAGCTCCTACGAGCAGTACTTC
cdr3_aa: CASSVEPVSSYEQYF

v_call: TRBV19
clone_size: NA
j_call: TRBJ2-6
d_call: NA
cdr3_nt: TGTGCCAGTAGTATAGTCTCCACTATCTCTGGGGCCAACGTCCTGACTTTC
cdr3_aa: CASSIVSTISGANVLTF

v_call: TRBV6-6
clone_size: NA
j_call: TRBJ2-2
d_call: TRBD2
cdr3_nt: TGTGCCAGCAGTAACCGACTAGCATCTGAGACCGGGGAGCTGTTTTTT
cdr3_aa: CASSNRLASETGELFF

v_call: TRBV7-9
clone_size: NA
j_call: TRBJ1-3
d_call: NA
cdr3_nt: TGTGCCAGCAGCCCCATCTCTGGAAACACCATATATTTT
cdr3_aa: CASSPISGNTIYF

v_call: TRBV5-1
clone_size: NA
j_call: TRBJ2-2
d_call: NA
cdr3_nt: TGCGCCAGCAGCTCTCGAATGAACACCGGGGAGCTGTTTTTT
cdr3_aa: CASSSRMNTGELFF

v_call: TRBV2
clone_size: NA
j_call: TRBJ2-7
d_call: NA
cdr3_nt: TGTGCCAGCAGTGAACAGGAACCGGTACGTTACGAGCAGTACTTC
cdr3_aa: CASSEQEPVRYEQYF

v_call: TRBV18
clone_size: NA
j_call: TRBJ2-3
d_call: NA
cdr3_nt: TGTGCCAGCTCACCTTCATTGGCGCAAAGCACAGATACGCAGTATTTT
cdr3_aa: CASSPSLAQSTDTQYF

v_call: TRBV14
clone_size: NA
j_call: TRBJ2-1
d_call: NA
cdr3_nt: TGTGCCAGCAGCCATCTGGCGTTGTACAATGAGCAGTTCTTC
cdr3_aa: CASSHLALYNEQFF

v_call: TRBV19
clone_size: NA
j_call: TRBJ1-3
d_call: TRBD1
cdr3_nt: TGTGCCAGTAGCTCCGGGACAGGGGGAAGCTTGGGTGGAAACACCATATATTTT
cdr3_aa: CASSSGTGGSLGGNTIYF

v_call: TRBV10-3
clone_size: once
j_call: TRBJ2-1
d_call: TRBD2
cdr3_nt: TGTGCCATCGGGCGAGCGGGAGAAAATGAGCAGTTCTTC
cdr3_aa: CAIGRAGENEQFF

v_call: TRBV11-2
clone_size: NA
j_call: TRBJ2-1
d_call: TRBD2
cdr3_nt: TGTGCCAGCAGCTCCCCGGGACTAAGCTCCTACAATGAGCAGTTCTTC
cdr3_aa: CASSSPGLSSYNEQFF

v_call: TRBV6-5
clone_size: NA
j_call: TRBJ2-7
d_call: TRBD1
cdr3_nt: TGTGCCAGCAGTCGGGGACAGCAGGGCGAGCAGTACTTC
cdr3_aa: CASSRGQQGEQYF

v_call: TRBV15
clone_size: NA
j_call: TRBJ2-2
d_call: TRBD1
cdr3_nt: TGTGCCACCAGCAGAGATCAAGTACAGGGGGCTACCGGGGAGCTGTTTTTT
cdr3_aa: CATSRDQVQGATGELFF

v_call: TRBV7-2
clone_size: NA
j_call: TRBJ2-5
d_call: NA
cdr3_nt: TGTGCCAGCAGACCAACCGCGGGCTGGGGGGAGACCCAGTACTTC
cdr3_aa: CASRPTAGWGETQYF

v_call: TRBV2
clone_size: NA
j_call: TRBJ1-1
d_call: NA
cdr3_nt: TGTGCCAGCAGTGGCTTCATGAACACTGAAGCTTTCTTT
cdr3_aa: CASSGFMNTEAFF

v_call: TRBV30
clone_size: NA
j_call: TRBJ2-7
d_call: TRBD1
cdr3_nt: TGTGCCTGGGGCAGGGGGTCTGCAGACGAGCAGTACTTC
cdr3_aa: CAWGRGSADEQYF

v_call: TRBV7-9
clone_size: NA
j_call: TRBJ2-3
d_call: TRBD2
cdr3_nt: TGTGCCAGCAGCTTAGTAGGACTAGCGGGCCTTAGCACAGATACGCAGTATTTT
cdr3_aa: CASSLVGLAGLSTDTQYF

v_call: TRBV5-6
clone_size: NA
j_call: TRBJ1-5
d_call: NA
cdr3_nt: TGTGCCAGCAGCTTGAGGGAGGTTAGCAATCAGCCCCAGCATTTT
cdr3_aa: CASSLREVSNQPQHF

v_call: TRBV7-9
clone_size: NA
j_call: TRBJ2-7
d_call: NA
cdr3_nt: TGTGCCAGCAGCCCAGGAGGGAGCTCCTACGAGCAGTACTTC
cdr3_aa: CASSPGGSSYEQYF

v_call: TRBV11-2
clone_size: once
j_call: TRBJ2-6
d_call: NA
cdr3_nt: TGTGCCAGCAGCTTAGGGTGGGCCAGCTCTGGGGCCAACGTCCTGACTTTC
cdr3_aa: CASSLGWASSGANVLTF

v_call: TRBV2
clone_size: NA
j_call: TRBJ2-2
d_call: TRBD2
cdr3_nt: TGTGCCAGCAGTGTCGCCTCGGGAGGCACCGGCACCGGGGAGCTGTTTTTT
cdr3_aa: CASSVASGGTGTGELFF

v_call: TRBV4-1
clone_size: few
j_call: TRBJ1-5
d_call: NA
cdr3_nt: TGCGCCAGCAGCCAAGTAGGACTGAATAATCAGCCCCAGCATTTT
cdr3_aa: CASSQVGLNNQPQHF

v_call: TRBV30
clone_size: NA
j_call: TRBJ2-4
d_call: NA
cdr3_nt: TGTGCCTGGAGTCCCTTACAGGGTCTCGGGACCAAAAACATTCAGTACTTC
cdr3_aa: CAWSPLQGLGTKNIQYF

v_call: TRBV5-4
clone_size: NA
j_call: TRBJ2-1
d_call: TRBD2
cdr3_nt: TGTGCCAGCAGCCCGGGACTAGCGCCTCTCAATGAGCAGTTCTTC
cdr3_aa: CASSPGLAPLNEQFF

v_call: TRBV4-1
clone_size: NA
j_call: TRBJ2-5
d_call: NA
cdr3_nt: TGCGCCAGCAGCCAAGATCGGCGCAGGCAAGAGACCCAGTACTTC
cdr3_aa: CASSQDRRRQETQYF

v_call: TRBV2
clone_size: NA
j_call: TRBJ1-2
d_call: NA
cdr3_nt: TGTGCCAGCAGTGAGAACAACTATGGCTACACCTTC
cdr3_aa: CASSENNYGYTF

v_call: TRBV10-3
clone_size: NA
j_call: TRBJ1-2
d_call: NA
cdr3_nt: TGTGCCATCAGGTATGGTTCGGATGGCTACACCTTC
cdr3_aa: CAIRYGSDGYTF

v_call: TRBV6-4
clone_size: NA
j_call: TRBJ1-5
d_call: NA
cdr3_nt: TGTGCCAGCAGTGTACAGGGTGGCAATCAGCCCCAGCATTTT
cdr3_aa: CASSVQGGNQPQHF

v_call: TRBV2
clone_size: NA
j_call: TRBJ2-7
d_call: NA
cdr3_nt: TGTGCCAGCAGACACCCCTTCTTAGCCTCGACAAGTCACGAGCAGTACTTC
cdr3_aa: CASRHPFLASTSHEQYF

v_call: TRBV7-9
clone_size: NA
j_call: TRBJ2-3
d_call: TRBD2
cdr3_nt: TGTGCCAGCAGTCCCAGGGGTAGCGGGACTTTGGATACGCAGTATTTT
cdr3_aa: CASSPRGSGTLDTQYF